The clone carrying this T cell receptor beta chain was detected only a few times. Its antigen is still unknown. Profiling relied on immunoSEQ multiplex PCR, and the TCRdb table lists in-frame clones only, not all of them. The sample consists of 98,000 or so clones, over 85% of them appearing once. The CDR3 loop spans 17 amino acids. Trimming cost V 3 bases and J 1 base, with 18 bases left between them. The germline CDR1 and CDR2 sequences are SGHRS and YFSETQ. This sample was taken from a study of a mutant IDH1 vaccine in newly diagnosed glioma. About the research overall: Every participant had undergone radiotherapy, temozolomide, or both before, and most underwent both.

Regarding time point: baseline, week 1 (first vaccination visit). Treatment specified: pre-vaccination baseline after standard-of-care therapy. New WHO grade 3 or 4 IDH1-mutant, ATRX-lost astrocytomas were present in all donors. Overall study findings and caveats: Pseudoprogression seemed unlinked to shifts in top peripheral T cell clonotypes. In roughly 93% of patients, immune responses induced by the vaccine occurred.

The sequencing here drew on PBMCs, taken from a glioma patient treated with radiotherapy, temozolomide or both. V and J are TRBV5-1 and TRBJ2-3; D unclear. The receptor comes from a woman between 50 and 59 years old with glioma. The CDR3 DNA reads as TGCGCCAGCAGCTCGTTTAACCGCAGGCCTGGCACAGATACGCAGTATTTT. It is translated as CASSSFNRRPGTDTQYF.